This entry lists 10 T cell receptor beta chains sequenced from one sample in a study of blood T cell repertoires in COVID-19. Here immunoSEQ multiplex PCR was the method, and the copy in TCRdb shows in-frame clones only, minus some. The table lists roughly 250,000 clones, more than 75% of them singletons. The sample taken for sequencing was PBMCs or T cells enriched from blood (not recorded which). These receptors came from a woman aged 35 to 49 with acute COVID-19.

The chain links TRBV5-4 to TRBJ2-7, with 9 bases that match TRBD1. The J segment lost 1 base and the V segment lost 5 bases, leaving 7 bases of the junction unmatched. The CDR3 length is 15 residues. Germline loops: CDR1 SGHNT, CDR2 YYREEE (reference sequence). The CDR3 DNA reads as TGTGCCAGCAGTCACAGACAGGGGGGTTCCTACGAGCAGTACTTC. This codes for CASSHRQGGSYEQYF.

The chain carries TRBV11-3 and TRBJ1-1; the match to TRBD1 covers 8 bases. V shed 2 bases and J 3 bases; nucleotides not matched to a gene: 2. Germline CDR1 and CDR2: SGHNT and YENEEA. The CDR3 has 14 residues. CDR3 nucleotide sequence: TGTGCCAGCAGCTTAACAGGGGGTGACACTGAAGCTTTCTTT. The encoded protein is CASSLTGGDTEAFF.

This chain connects TRBV5-1 to TRBJ2-3; 9 positions match TRBD2. V gave up 0 bases and J gave up 3 bases; unmatched junction bases: 8. Per the germline V gene, CDR1 is SGHRS and CDR2 is YFSETQ. The CDR3 has 17 residues. CDR3 bases: TGCGCCAGCAGCTTGGGACTAGCGGAGTGGGGTACAGATACGCAGTATTTT. It codes for CASSLGLAEWGTDTQYF. Full variable domain (rest looked up from reference TRBV5-1 and TRBJ2-3): KAGVTQTPRYLIKTRGQQVTLSCSPISGHRSVSWYQQTPGQGLQFLFEYFSETQRNKGNFPGRFSGRQFSNSRSEMNVSTLELGDSALYLCASSLGLAEWGTDTQYFGPGTRLTVL.

The V and J genes are TRBV19 and TRBJ2-1; D is perhaps TRBD1 (6 bases). The CDR3 runs to 15 residues. Germline assignment: CDR1 LNHDA and CDR2 SQIVND (reference sequence). Trimming left V 7 bases short and J 7 bases short, with 20 bases between. The DNA for the CDR3 is TGTGCCAGTACCCCTGACGGGACACTACGGAATGAGCAGTTCTTC. Translation: CASTPDGTLRNEQFF.

The J gene is TRBJ1-5, the V gene TRBV3-1 (or the pseudogene TRBV3-2), with D tentatively TRBD1 (6 bases). With 0 bases removed from V and 2 bases from J, the gap between germline ends came to 14 bases. Per the germline V gene, CDR1 is LGHDT and CDR2 is YNNKEL (reference sequence). The CDR3 covers 17 residues. The DNA for the CDR3 is TGTGCCAGCAGCCAAGACGGGGCAGGGGCTGGCAATCAGCCCCAGCATTTT. Translation: CASSQDGAGAGNQPQHF.

The CDR3 region has the DNA TGTGCCAGCAGCCAAGTATATGAGCAGTTCTTC. Translated, it gives CASSQVYEQFF. V and J are TRBV3-1 (or the pseudogene TRBV3-2) and TRBJ2-1; D gene ambiguous. The CDR3 sequence is 11 residues long. CDR1 and CDR2 (germline): LGHDT, YNNKEL (reference sequence). V lost 1 base to trimming and J lost 8 bases, with 3 bases between them.

The chain has TRBV27 and TRBJ1-5; 7 positions match TRBD1. The J segment lost 3 bases and the V segment lost 2 bases, leaving 4 bases of the junction unmatched. Germline V CDR1 and CDR2: MNHEY, SMNVEV (reference sequence). The CDR3 totals 15 residues. The CDR3 coding sequence is TGTGCCAGCAGTTTACGGGGGACAGTCAATCAGCCCCAGCATTTT. Amino acid sequence: CASSLRGTVNQPQHF.

V usage is TRBV14 and J usage is TRBJ2-3; unclear D gene. V gave up 0 bases and J gave up 3 bases, with 13 bases separating them. The CDR3 runs to 16 residues. Per the germline V gene, CDR1 is SGHDN and CDR2 is FVKESK. This CDR3 reads CASSQEFRGRTDTQYF. As DNA, the CDR3 is TGTGCCAGCAGCCAAGAATTTCGCGGCCGGACAGATACGCAGTATTTT.

This clone was seen more than once but under ten times. This sequence joins TRBV19 and TRBJ1-6; TRBD1 is a possible D gene (6 bases). Trimming stripped 7 bases from V and 5 bases from J, with 15 bases between. CDR1 is LNHDA, CDR2 SQIVND, per germline (reference sequence). The CDR3 totals 15 residues. Written as DNA, the CDR3 is TGTGCCAGTACAAAAGGACAGCGAAATAATTCACCCCTCCACTTT. This encodes CASTKGQRNNSPLHF.

The gene calls are TRBV19 and TRBJ2-7; D possibly corresponds to TRBD1 (6 bases). The germline CDR1 and CDR2 sequences are LNHDA and SQIVND (reference sequence). V was pared by 2 bases and J by 3 bases, with 11 bases between. This CDR3 is 14 amino acids long. Here the CDR3 DNA reads TGTGCCAGTAGTATACAGGGGAAAGGCTACGAGCAGTACTTC. Amino acids: CASSIQGKGYEQYF.